This section outlines one T cell receptor beta chain sequence together with its context. Germline trimming cut 2 bases from V and 4 bases from J; bases unmatched to any gene: 4. The length of the CDR3 is 16 residues. CDR1 MNHNS and CDR2 SASEGT come from the germline V gene. These data come from a study of blood T cell repertoires in COVID-19. Profiling relied on immunoSEQ multiplex PCR, and the TCRdb table lists in-frame clones only, not all of them. The table records approximately 200,000 clones, roughly 85% of them present only once. The sample comprised peripheral blood. This TCR derives from a woman between 25 and 40 years old with acute or convalescent COVID-19. The chain combines TRBV6-1 with TRBJ2-3; 12 nucleotides line up with TRBD1. CDR3 region: CASSEWDRGQPDTQYF. The CDR3, as DNA: TGTGCCAGCAGTGAATGGGACAGGGGGCAACCAGATACGCAGTATTTT.